This T cell receptor (beta chain) appears in the sequencing data of a study of OX40 agonist ivuxolimab in advanced cancers. Whole-study context: Partial responses, seen in three patients, involved one hepatocellular carcinoma and two cutaneous melanomas.

The protocol was immunoSEQ multiplex PCR, while the TCRdb copy is restricted to in-frame clones and leaves out a portion. The sample yields approximately 71,000 clones, 65% to 85% seen once. This clone was picked up one time. Antigen specificity is unknown. At cycle 4 day 1, cycle 7 day 1, and baseline, blood was sampled. Study-wide results and caveats: With doses of 0.1 to 3.0 mg/kg, CD4+ and CD8+ blood T cells had undergone clonal expansion by week 6.

The CDR3 is 12 amino acids. V lost 3 bases to trimming and J lost 2 bases, with 5 bases between them. The germline CDR1 and CDR2 sequences are MDHEN and SYDVKM. Sequencing was performed on CD4+ or CD8+ T cells sorted from blood, taken in a trial of the OX40 agonist ivuxolimab. V is TRBV28 and J is TRBJ2-7; no reliable D call. The sequence was obtained from an adult with an advanced solid tumor such as melanoma, head and neck, liver or kidney cancer. The CDR3, as DNA: TGTGCCAGCAGTTTCTCTACCTACGAGCAGTACTTC. It is translated as CASSFSTYEQYF.